This entry describes one TCR beta chain. The CDR3 contains 15 residues. V was shortened by 1 base and J by 3 bases, with 13 bases between the two germline ends. The sample belongs to a study of molecular identifiers for immune sequencing clone quantification. TCRdb reanalysed the PCR reads using MiXCR and keeps one entry per CDR3 protein. The sample contains 400,000 to 600,000 distinct CDR3 sequences, about 25% of which appear only once. The chain carries TRBV12-3 or TRBV12-4 and TRBJ2-7, with TRBD2 as a possible D gene (5 bases). The material sequenced was naive CD8+ T cells from blood, with Jurkat cell RNA spiked in. Regarding subset: FACS-sorted CD8+CD4-CCR7+CD45RA+ naive T cells. The receptor comes from a human donor in good health. Some libraries in this study had Jurkat cell RNA spiked in. The CDR3 DNA follows: TGTGCCAGCAGTTTAGAGGCTAGCAGATACTACGAGCAGTACTTC. As protein: CASSLEASRYYEQYF.